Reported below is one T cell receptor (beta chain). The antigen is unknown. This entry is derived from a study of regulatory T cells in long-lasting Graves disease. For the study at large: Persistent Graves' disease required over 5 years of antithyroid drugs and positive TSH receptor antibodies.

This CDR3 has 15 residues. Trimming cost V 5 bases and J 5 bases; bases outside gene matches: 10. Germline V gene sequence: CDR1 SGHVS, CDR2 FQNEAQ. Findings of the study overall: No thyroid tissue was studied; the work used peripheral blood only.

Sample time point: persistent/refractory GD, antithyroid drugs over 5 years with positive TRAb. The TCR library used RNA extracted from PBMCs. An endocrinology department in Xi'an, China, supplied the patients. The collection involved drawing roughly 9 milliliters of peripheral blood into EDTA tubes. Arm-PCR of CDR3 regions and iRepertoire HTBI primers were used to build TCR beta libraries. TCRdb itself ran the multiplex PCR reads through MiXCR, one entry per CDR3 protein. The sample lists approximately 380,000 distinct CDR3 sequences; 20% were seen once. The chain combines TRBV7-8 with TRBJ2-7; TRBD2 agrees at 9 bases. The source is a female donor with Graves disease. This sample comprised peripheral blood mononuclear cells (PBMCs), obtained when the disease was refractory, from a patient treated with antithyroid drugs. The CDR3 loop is CASSLGVSGGDEQYF. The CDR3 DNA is TGTGCCAGCAGCCTAGGGGTTAGCGGGGGCGACGAGCAGTACTTC.